A selection of T cell receptor beta chains follows, all from one sample in a study of cytomegalovirus exposure and HLA in healthy donors. The repertoire was sequenced with immunoSEQ multiplex PCR; TCRdb's copy has only in-frame clones and lacks some. The repertoire consists of 150,000 to 200,000 clones, with 86% occurring once and the leading ten covering 4.5% to 7%. Sequenced material: PBMCs. The origin of the receptors is a woman in her twenties or thirties in good health and CMV-seronegative. The CDR3 runs from the conserved cysteine through the conserved F or W. A D gene is named only where the DNA matches it firmly. Size is stated for part of the rows, as once, few or many counts, or as a class when the clone is expanded.

d_gene: TRBD1; j_gene: TRBJ2-7; v_gene: TRBV5-1; abundance: -; CDR3nt: TGCGCCAGCGGACAGGGAATTTTGTACGAGCAGTACTTC; CDR3aa: CASGQGILYEQYF
d_gene: -; j_gene: TRBJ2-5; v_gene: TRBV29-1; abundance: -; CDR3nt: TGCAGCGTTGTTGTGACAGAAGAGACCCAGTACTTC; CDR3aa: CSVVVTEETQYF
d_gene: -; j_gene: TRBJ1-1; v_gene: TRBV5-4; abundance: -; CDR3nt: TGTGCCAGCAGCGGGGGCCAGGGCCGCCGGGGAGACACTGAAGCTTTCTTT; CDR3aa: CASSGGQGRRGDTEAFF
d_gene: TRBD2; j_gene: TRBJ2-1; v_gene: TRBV29-1; abundance: once; CDR3nt: TGCAGCGTTCATATGGGGGTAGCGGGTCTATACAATGAGCAGTTCTTC; CDR3aa: CSVHMGVAGLYNEQFF
d_gene: TRBD1; j_gene: TRBJ1-2; v_gene: TRBV4-3; abundance: once; CDR3nt: TGCGCCAGCAGCCAAGCCGACCGACTCGGGACAGGGATGTATGGCTACACCTTC; CDR3aa: CASSQADRLGTGMYGYTF
d_gene: -; j_gene: TRBJ1-1; v_gene: TRBV5-1; abundance: -; CDR3nt: TGCGCCAGCAGTGGGGTGGGTGGGGGTCCGAGCACTGAAGCTTTCTTT; CDR3aa: CASSGVGGGPSTEAFF
d_gene: -; j_gene: TRBJ2-1; v_gene: TRBV7-9; abundance: -; CDR3nt: TGTGCCAGCAGCTTAGGGAGGGCCGGTTCCTACAATGAGCAGTTCTTC; CDR3aa: CASSLGRAGSYNEQFF
d_gene: -; j_gene: TRBJ2-3; v_gene: TRBV27; abundance: -; CDR3nt: TGTGCCAGCAGCTATACCGGGGGGCTAACGCAGTATTTT; CDR3aa: CASSYTGGLTQYF
d_gene: TRBD1; j_gene: TRBJ2-7; v_gene: TRBV7-2; abundance: -; CDR3nt: TGTGCCAGCAGCTGGGACAGGGTCTACGAGCAGTACTTC; CDR3aa: CASSWDRVYEQYF
d_gene: -; j_gene: TRBJ1-1; v_gene: TRBV7-8; abundance: once; CDR3nt: TGTGCCAGCAGCCCTACAGGGTGGGGGACTGAAGCTTTCTTT; CDR3aa: CASSPTGWGTEAFF
d_gene: TRBD2; j_gene: TRBJ2-7; v_gene: TRBV2; abundance: -; CDR3nt: TGTGCCAGCAGTAGGGGAGCGGGAGTGTACGAGCAGTACTTC; CDR3aa: CASSRGAGVYEQYF
d_gene: TRBD1; j_gene: TRBJ2-1; v_gene: TRBV6-4; abundance: -; CDR3nt: TGTGCCAGCAGTGCACAGGGGGAAGGCGATGAGCAGTTCTTC; CDR3aa: CASSAQGEGDEQFF
d_gene: -; j_gene: TRBJ2-7; v_gene: TRBV7-6; abundance: -; CDR3nt: TGTGCCAGCAGCTTATTCGGATCAGGGTCCCACGAGCAGTACTTC; CDR3aa: CASSLFGSGSHEQYF
d_gene: TRBD1; j_gene: TRBJ2-7; v_gene: TRBV10-3; abundance: -; CDR3nt: TGTGCCACAGGACAGGGAACCTACGAGCAGTACTTC; CDR3aa: CATGQGTYEQYF
d_gene: -; j_gene: TRBJ2-2; v_gene: TRBV7-3; abundance: -; CDR3nt: TGTGCCAGCAGCTTAACTAGGTCAGCGACCGGGGAGCTGTTTTTT; CDR3aa: CASSLTRSATGELFF
d_gene: TRBD2; j_gene: TRBJ2-3; v_gene: TRBV5-6; abundance: -; CDR3nt: TGTGCCAGCAGCTTGGTGGGGACTAGCGGGAGTTTTATAGATACGCAGTATTTT; CDR3aa: CASSLVGTSGSFIDTQYF
d_gene: TRBD2; j_gene: TRBJ2-7; v_gene: TRBV4-2; abundance: -; CDR3nt: TGTGCCAGCAGCCAAGATTCTAGCGGGACCCTGGAGCAGTACTTC; CDR3aa: CASSQDSSGTLEQYF
d_gene: -; j_gene: TRBJ2-3; v_gene: TRBV7-3; abundance: -; CDR3nt: TGTGCCAGCAGCTTAGCGGGCGTTAGTCCCACAGATACGCAGTATTTT; CDR3aa: CASSLAGVSPTDTQYF
d_gene: -; j_gene: TRBJ1-2; v_gene: TRBV10-3; abundance: -; CDR3nt: TGTGCCATCAGTGCACAGAACTATGGCTACACCTTC; CDR3aa: CAISAQNYGYTF
d_gene: -; j_gene: TRBJ1-2; v_gene: TRBV30; abundance: -; CDR3nt: TGTGCCTGGGCTCCCCGACAGGTCGATGGCTACACCTTC; CDR3aa: CAWAPRQVDGYTF
d_gene: -; j_gene: TRBJ2-3; v_gene: TRBV9; abundance: few; CDR3nt: TGTGCCAGCAGCGTAGCGAGGACAGTATCTCGCACAGATACGCAGTATTTT; CDR3aa: CASSVARTVSRTDTQYF
d_gene: -; j_gene: TRBJ2-2; v_gene: TRBV5-6; abundance: -; CDR3nt: TGTGCCAGCAGCTTGAGGGCATCATTATGGACCGGGGAGCTGTTTTTT; CDR3aa: CASSLRASLWTGELFF
d_gene: -; j_gene: TRBJ2-3; v_gene: TRBV6-1; abundance: -; CDR3nt: TGTGCCAGCAGTGCTACGTTTTCGGGCCCAGATACGCAGTATTTT; CDR3aa: CASSATFSGPDTQYF
d_gene: -; j_gene: TRBJ2-1; v_gene: TRBV28; abundance: -; CDR3nt: TGTGCCAGCAGCCGCACCTCAGGGGACAATGAGCAGTTCTTC; CDR3aa: CASSRTSGDNEQFF
d_gene: -; j_gene: TRBJ2-5; v_gene: TRBV9; abundance: -; CDR3nt: TGTGCCAGCAGCGTATTAGGGGCGGAGACCCAGTACTTC; CDR3aa: CASSVLGAETQYF
d_gene: TRBD1; j_gene: TRBJ1-2; v_gene: TRBV5-6; abundance: -; CDR3nt: TGTGCCAGCAACCAAAGGACAGGGGTCTATGGCTACACCTTC; CDR3aa: CASNQRTGVYGYTF
d_gene: -; j_gene: TRBJ1-2; v_gene: TRBV29-1; abundance: -; CDR3nt: TGCAGCGTCTACCTGGGGGGGGCGATCCCCTCCGCCAACTATGGCTACACCTTC; CDR3aa: CSVYLGGAIPSANYGYTF
d_gene: TRBD2; j_gene: TRBJ2-3; v_gene: TRBV7-2; abundance: -; CDR3nt: TGTGCCAGCAGCCTAGCGGCTAGCACAGATACGCAGTATTTT; CDR3aa: CASSLAASTDTQYF
d_gene: -; j_gene: TRBJ1-2; v_gene: TRBV7-9; abundance: -; CDR3nt: TGTGCCAGCAGCTTAACACCCTATGGCTACACCTTC; CDR3aa: CASSLTPYGYTF
d_gene: -; j_gene: TRBJ2-1; v_gene: TRBV25-1; abundance: -; CDR3nt: TGTGCCAGCTCCCGGTTGGCTGAGCAGTTCTTC; CDR3aa: CASSRLAEQFF
d_gene: TRBD1; j_gene: TRBJ1-1; v_gene: TRBV6-5; abundance: -; CDR3nt: TGTGCCAGCAGCTCGGACAGGGCCAACACTGAAGCTTTCTTT; CDR3aa: CASSSDRANTEAFF
d_gene: TRBD1; j_gene: TRBJ1-6; v_gene: TRBV11-2; abundance: -; CDR3nt: TGTGCCAGCAGCTTAGACCACAGGGGATCCCTCCACTTT; CDR3aa: CASSLDHRGSLHF
d_gene: TRBD2; j_gene: TRBJ2-2; v_gene: TRBV27; abundance: -; CDR3nt: TGTGCCAGCAGTATTAGCGGGAGGGTCGGGGAGCTGTTTTTT; CDR3aa: CASSISGRVGELFF
d_gene: -; j_gene: TRBJ2-3; v_gene: TRBV30; abundance: -; CDR3nt: TGTGCCTGGAGTGTAACGCCCACAGATACGCAGTATTTT; CDR3aa: CAWSVTPTDTQYF
d_gene: -; j_gene: TRBJ2-2; v_gene: TRBV6-4; abundance: few; CDR3nt: TGTGCCAGCAGTGCAGGGGACACCGGGGAGCTGTTTTTT; CDR3aa: CASSAGDTGELFF
d_gene: TRBD2; j_gene: TRBJ2-7; v_gene: TRBV5-1; abundance: -; CDR3nt: TGCGCCAGCAGCTTGGCCGCTAGCGGGACCTACGAGCAGTACTTC; CDR3aa: CASSLAASGTYEQYF
d_gene: -; j_gene: TRBJ2-6; v_gene: TRBV4-3; abundance: -; CDR3nt: TGCGCCAGCAGCAGGGCCGGGACTGGGGCCAACGTCCTGACTTTC; CDR3aa: CASSRAGTGANVLTF
d_gene: TRBD1; j_gene: TRBJ1-1; v_gene: TRBV7-8; abundance: -; CDR3nt: TGTGCCAGCAGCCCTACTTGGACAGGGGGAGGCACTGAAGCTTTCTTT; CDR3aa: CASSPTWTGGGTEAFF
d_gene: -; j_gene: TRBJ1-1; v_gene: TRBV5-1; abundance: -; CDR3nt: TGCGCCAGCAGCGCAGAGGGACACTCTAACACTGAAGCTTTCTTT; CDR3aa: CASSAEGHSNTEAFF
d_gene: -; j_gene: TRBJ2-7; v_gene: TRBV5-1; abundance: -; CDR3nt: TGCGCCAGCAGCTTGGGGTACGAGCAGTACTTC; CDR3aa: CASSLGYEQYF
d_gene: -; j_gene: TRBJ2-3; v_gene: TRBV2; abundance: -; CDR3nt: TGTGCCAGCAGTCTTCCCCAGGGGGGACAAGTAGGGGATACGCAGTATTTT; CDR3aa: CASSLPQGGQVGDTQYF
d_gene: -; j_gene: TRBJ1-5; v_gene: TRBV28; abundance: -; CDR3nt: TGTGCCAGCAGTCAAGTGTCTCAGCCCCAGCATTTT; CDR3aa: CASSQVSQPQHF
d_gene: -; j_gene: TRBJ2-6; v_gene: TRBV5-4; abundance: -; CDR3nt: TGTGCCAGCAGCCCAATGAGGCTTGGGGCCAACGTCCTGACTTTC; CDR3aa: CASSPMRLGANVLTF